The clone carrying this TCR beta chain was counted only a few times. Profiling relied on immunoSEQ multiplex PCR, and the TCRdb table lists in-frame clones only, not all of them. The top ten clones hold roughly a sixth of a sample with 150,000 to 200,000 clones, 60% to 85% of them seen once. These data belong to a study of blood T cell repertoires in COVID-19. The CDR3 covers 13 residues. The V and J ends lost 6 bases and 5 bases respectively, with 13 bases between them. Germline assignment: CDR1 LNHDA and CDR2 SQIVND (reference sequence). The source material was peripheral blood. The TCR was taken from a man aged 60-69 years with active or convalescent COVID-19. The rearrangement uses TRBV19 and TRBJ2-5; D possibly corresponds to TRBD2 (6 bases). The CDR3 DNA reads as TGTGCCAGTAGCGTGACTAGTAGGGAGACCCAGTACTTC. Its translation is CASSVTSRETQYF.